These 24 T cell receptor beta chains were sequenced from one sample in a study of long-term antiretroviral therapy in people with HIV. At the survey level, the v3.0 immunoSEQ assay was run. Sequenced by immunoSEQ multiplex PCR; TCRdb stores in-frame clones only, minus some. The table has about 20,000 clones, approximately 88% seen once. Here the sequenced sample was unsorted PBMCs, taken 2.1 years after starting antiretroviral therapy. These receptors originate from a man aged 18 to 29 with HIV.

This clone was observed a single time. As DNA, the CDR3 is TGTGCCAGCAGTGAAGCCGGGGGCGGATACGAGCAGTACTTC. As protein: CASSEAGGGYEQYF. This chain uses TRBV6-1 with TRBJ2-7, with D possibly being TRBD1 or TRBD2 (6 bases each). The CDR3 runs 14 residues. V lost 0 bases to trimming and J lost 4 bases, with 10 bases between them. Germline loops: CDR1 MNHNS, CDR2 SASEGT.

This clone has a single count. This chain connects TRBV29-1 to TRBJ2-2, with D possibly matching TRBD2 (5 bases). The CDR3 contains 12 residues. V lost 4 bases to trimming and J lost 6 bases, with 9 bases between them. Germline V gene lookup returns CDR1 SQVTM and CDR2 ANQGSEA. The CDR3 region is CSVARGAGELFF. The CDR3 DNA reads TGCAGCGTTGCACGGGGAGCCGGGGAGCTGTTTTTT.

The J gene is TRBJ2-7, the V gene TRBV7-9; 8 nucleotides match TRBD1. The CDR3 runs 14 residues. With V trimmed by 2 bases and J by 4 bases, 4 bases remained unmatched. In germline, CDR1 is SEHNR, CDR2 FQNEAQ (reference sequence). The CDR3 nucleotides read TGTGCCAGCAGCTTATCCGGGACAGGTTACGAGCAGTACTTC. Residues: CASSLSGTGYEQYF.

The chain couples TRBV27 to TRBJ2-7, with D maybe TRBD2 (5 bases). V shed 6 bases and J shed 0 bases, with 9 bases lying between them. This CDR3 has 13 amino acids. CDR1 and CDR2 from the germline V gene are MNHEY and SMNVEV (reference sequence). The CDR3 sequence: CASRSGSSYEQYF. Written as DNA, the CDR3 is TGTGCCAGCAGGAGCGGAAGCTCCTACGAGCAGTACTTC.

V is TRBV10-2 and J is TRBJ1-3; the D gene is possibly TRBD1 (5 bases). V dropped 7 bases and J dropped 8 bases, with 12 bases sitting between them. The CDR3 is 12 amino acids. CDR1 is WSHSY and CDR2 is SAAADI in the germline V gene. CDR3 region: CASTVGADTIYF. For the CDR3, the DNA is TGCGCCAGCACCGTAGGGGCAGACACCATATATTTT.

This rearrangement joins TRBV5-8 to TRBJ1-1; D unclear. V was shortened by 3 bases and J by 1 base, with 10 bases between the two germline ends. This CDR3 region has 14 residues. The V gene's germline CDR1 is SGHTS and CDR2 YDEGEE. CDR3 DNA: TGTGCCAGCAGCTCCCCCGGCGGGAACACTGAAGCTTTCTTT. It is translated as CASSSPGGNTEAFF.

J is TRBJ1-6 and V is TRBV6-6; 9 bases align to TRBD1. The CDR3 has 14 amino acids. The trim removed 4 bases at V and 9 bases at J, leaving 4 bases unmatched. The germline V gene encodes CDR1 MNHNY and CDR2 SVGAGI (reference sequence). The chain's CDR3 is CASSWDRVTSPLHF. In DNA form, the CDR3 reads TGTGCCAGCAGTTGGGACAGGGTAACTTCACCCCTCCACTTT.

V is TRBV27 and J is TRBJ1-3, with unresolved D. Trimming removed 6 bases at V and 4 bases at J, with 13 bases between. This CDR3 is 14 amino acids long. From germline, CDR1 is MNHEY and CDR2 SMNVEV (reference sequence). The CDR3 DNA sequence: TGTGCCAGCAGCGCGGGTCAAATAGGAAACACCATATATTTT. It codes for CASSAGQIGNTIYF.

This clone was counted a single time. V and J are TRBV6-5 and TRBJ2-7, with 7 bases matching TRBD1. This CDR3 has 13 residues. Germline lookup yields CDR1 MNHEY and CDR2 SVGAGI. With 9 bases clipped from V and 4 bases from J, the junction kept 9 bases outside the gene matches. The CDR3 here is CASHRGKGYEQYF. The CDR3 DNA is TGTGCCAGTCACAGGGGAAAGGGTTACGAGCAGTACTTC.

The V and J genes are TRBV10-3 and TRBJ2-4, with a possible D match to TRBD1 (5 bases). The germline V gene encodes CDR1 ENHRY and CDR2 SYGVKD. Trimming shortened V by 11 bases and J by 5 bases, and 19 bases separated the two germline ends. The CDR3 totals 14 residues. In DNA form, the CDR3 reads TGTGCCTCACGAGGTGGGGCAGGCGAAAACATTCAGTACTTC. Protein: CASRGGAGENIQYF.

The chain recombines TRBV5-1 with TRBJ1-1, with D uncertain. The CDR3 has 15 amino acids. CDR1 is SGHRS, CDR2 YFSETQ, per germline. V was clipped by 1 base and J by 2 bases, with 12 bases between them. The CDR3, as DNA: TGCGCCAGCAGCTTGACGCGCGGAGCAAACACTGAAGCTTTCTTT. Protein: CASSLTRGANTEAFF.

The chain links TRBV22-1 to TRBJ2-6; the table's D call, TRBD2, has no DNA check behind it. TRBV22-1 is flagged as a pseudogene. CDR3 length equals 17 residues. The CDR3 sequence is CPGRCKSEQSRANVLTF. As DNA, the CDR3 is TGTCCTGGGAGGTGTAAGAGCGAACAAAGTCGGGCCAACGTCCTGACTTTC.

This clone appeared a single time. The chain couples TRBV15 to TRBJ2-7; D gene ambiguous. Germline-derived CDR1 and CDR2 are LNHNV and YYDKDF (reference sequence). The CDR3 consists of 14 residues. V was clipped by 6 bases and J by 2 bases, with 14 bases between them. CDR3 sequence: CATSEGQGPYEQYF. In DNA, the CDR3 is TGTGCCACCAGTGAAGGGCAAGGGCCCTACGAGCAGTACTTC.

This clone appeared once. The genes are TRBV5-8 and TRBJ2-1; no reliable D call. The CDR3 spans 14 residues. V lost 4 bases and J lost 1, with 9 bases in between. CDR1 is SGHTS and CDR2 is YDEGEE in the germline V gene. CDR3 in DNA: TGTGCCAGCAGCGGTCGGGCATCCTACAATGAGCAGTTCTTC. This sequence encodes CASSGRASYNEQFF.

The chain uses TRBV19 and TRBJ2-1; 12 nucleotides align to TRBD2. Germline trimming cut 5 bases from V and 9 bases from J; bases unmatched to any gene: 5. The CDR3 has 14 residues. Looked up from germline, CDR1 is LNHDA and CDR2 is SQIVND (reference sequence). The CDR3: CASSFGLAGFEQFF. Here the CDR3 DNA reads TGTGCCAGTAGTTTTGGACTAGCGGGGTTTGAGCAGTTCTTC.

The chain links TRBV7-2 to TRBJ2-2; 11 bases are shared with TRBD2. In germline, CDR1 is SGHTA, CDR2 FQGNSA. CDR3 size: 17 residues. Trimming cost V 5 bases and J 4 bases; bases outside gene matches: 9. CDR3 bases: TGTGCCAGCAGCCTTCCGGGACTAGCGGTTCCCACCGGGGAGCTGTTTTTT. Translating it yields CASSLPGLAVPTGELFF.

The chain uses TRBV9 and TRBJ2-7; no firm D call. CDR1 and CDR2 (germline): SGDLS, YYNGEE. The germline V and J ends were trimmed by 0 bases and 0 bases, with 4 bases remaining between them. This CDR3 region has 13 residues. The CDR3, as DNA: TGTGCCAGCAGCGTAGACGACTCCTACGAGCAGTACTTC. Translating it yields CASSVDDSYEQYF.

This clone was detected only once. Its ends do not fully match the called genes, so a read error is possible. The chain recombines TRBV5-1 with TRBJ2-1; the match to TRBD2 covers 10 bases. This CDR3 comprises 15 residues. In germline, CDR1 is SGHRS, CDR2 YFSETQ. CDR3 DNA: TGCGCCACCAGCCCCTCTAGCGGGAGCATAGATGAGCAGTTCTTC. This gives the protein CATSPSSGSIDEQFF.

This clone was seen more than once but under ten times. The rearrangement joins TRBV2 to TRBJ1-2; D is uncertain. The germline V gene encodes CDR1 SNHLY and CDR2 FYNNEI. V was clipped by 2 bases and J by 5 bases, with 12 bases between them. CDR3 length equals 14 residues. In nucleotides, the CDR3 is TGTGCCAGCAGTGAATCTAGAACCTGGTATGGCTACACCTTC. As protein: CASSESRTWYGYTF.

The chain combines TRBV4-1 with TRBJ2-7, with D unclear. The germline CDR1 and CDR2 sequences are MGHRA and YSYEKL. V lost 4 bases to trimming and J lost 3 bases, with 13 bases between them. CDR3 length: 14 amino acids. The CDR3 region has the DNA TGCGCCAGCAGCCCCACCCCAACGATCTACGAGCAGTACTTC. Translated: CASSPTPTIYEQYF.

This rearrangement joins TRBV5-8 to TRBJ1-1; D perhaps matches TRBD1 (6 bases). Per germline, CDR1 SGHTS and CDR2 YDEGEE. The CDR3 runs to 14 residues. V was clipped by 5 bases and J by 5 bases, with 16 bases between them. This CDR3 is CASSSARGRTEAFF. CDR3 nucleotides: TGTGCCAGCAGTTCAGCCAGGGGAAGAACTGAAGCTTTCTTT.

This CDR3 is CASSNPRTGLETQYF. The CDR3 nucleotides read TGTGCCAGCAGCAACCCAAGGACAGGGTTGGAGACCCAGTACTTC. This chain connects TRBV7-8 to TRBJ2-5; TRBD1 aligns across 8 bases. The CDR3 extends over 15 amino acids. J was trimmed by 5 bases and V by 5 bases; bases with no gene match: 10. Germline CDR1 reads SGHVS; CDR2 reads FQNEAQ.

The chain links TRBV25-1 to TRBJ1-1; weak D call: TRBD1 (6 bases). The CDR3 sequence is 12 residues long. CDR1 is MGHDK, CDR2 SYGVNS, per germline. V was pared by 8 bases and J by 6 bases, with 13 bases between. This CDR3 is CASASTGPEAFF. Written as DNA, the CDR3 is TGTGCCAGCGCCAGTACAGGGCCTGAAGCTTTCTTT.

V and J are TRBV19 and TRBJ2-3, with D maybe TRBD2 (6 bases). The CDR3 runs 18 residues. Trimming shortened V by 5 bases and J by 0 bases, and 21 bases separated the two germline ends. Germline lookup yields CDR1 LNHDA and CDR2 SQIVND (reference sequence). CDR3 in amino acids: CASSGGLAGHPSTDTQYF. The DNA for the CDR3 is TGTGCCAGTAGTGGGGGACTCGCGGGGCACCCTAGCACAGATACGCAGTATTTT.